This is a list of T cell receptor beta chains from one sample in a study of T cell repertoires in cytomegalovirus infection. TCRdb reprocessed the reads with MiXCR, giving one entry per CDR3 protein. The sample has approximately 750,000 distinct CDR3 sequences; roughly a third are singletons. The sample consisted of PBMCs. Receptor source: a human donor in good health (CMV status not recorded). Some clones in this sample may be carry-over from other donors' samples. Both conserved end residues are part of each CDR3. The D gene is left open where the match is weak. Clone size is given for some rows only: seen once, a few or many times, or a class if the clone is expanded.

clone_size: .
v_call: TRBV28
j_call: TRBJ2-7
d_call: .
cdr3_aa: CASKTGGPDEQYF
cdr3_nt: TGTGCCAGCAAAACAGGAGGGCCCGACGAGCAGTACTTC

clone_size: .
v_call: TRBV15
j_call: TRBJ1-4
d_call: .
cdr3_aa: CATSRGQPLDGKLFF
cdr3_nt: TGTGCCACCAGCAGAGGACAGCCCTTGGATGGAAAACTGTTTTTT

clone_size: .
v_call: TRBV12-3/TRBV12-4
j_call: TRBJ1-1
d_call: TRBD1
cdr3_aa: CASSTAGGFVGGSTEAFF
cdr3_nt: TGTGCCAGCAGCACTGCAGGGGGTTTTGTTGGAGGGAGCACTGAAGCTTTCTTT

clone_size: .
v_call: TRBV6-2/TRBV6-3
j_call: TRBJ1-1
d_call: .
cdr3_aa: CASSSGTEDTMNTEAFF
cdr3_nt: TGTGCCAGCAGTTCCGGGACGGAGGACACGATGAACACTGAAGCTTTCTTT

clone_size: .
v_call: TRBV7-8
j_call: TRBJ1-1
d_call: TRBD1
cdr3_aa: CASSFGGQANTEAFF
cdr3_nt: TGTGCCAGCAGCTTTGGGGGACAGGCGAACACTGAAGCTTTCTTT

clone_size: few
v_call: TRBV10-3
j_call: TRBJ2-5
d_call: TRBD1
cdr3_aa: CAIRGGQGEETQYF
cdr3_nt: TGTGCCATCAGGGGGGGACAGGGCGAAGAGACCCAGTACTTC

clone_size: .
v_call: TRBV6-1
j_call: TRBJ1-5
d_call: TRBD1
cdr3_aa: CASRRGQFHQPQHF
cdr3_nt: TGTGCCAGCAGGAGGGGACAGTTTCATCAGCCCCAGCATTTT

clone_size: once
v_call: TRBV18
j_call: TRBJ2-2
d_call: .
cdr3_aa: CASSPRGAGELLF
cdr3_nt: TGTGCCAGCTCACCACGGGGGGCCGGGGAGCTGCTTTTT

clone_size: .
v_call: TRBV7-8
j_call: TRBJ2-1
d_call: .
cdr3_aa: CASSLDHRRVLQRSSYNEQFF
cdr3_nt: TGTGCCAGCAGCTTAGACCACCGGAGAGTGCTCCAAAGGAGCTCCTACAATGAGCAGTTCTTC

clone_size: .
v_call: TRBV6-1
j_call: TRBJ2-5
d_call: .
cdr3_aa: CASSELNYQETQYF
cdr3_nt: TGTGCCAGCAGTGAACTGAACTACCAAGAGACCCAGTACTTC

clone_size: .
v_call: TRBV7-2
j_call: TRBJ1-1
d_call: TRBD1
cdr3_aa: CASSHLVGRTGGGTEAFF
cdr3_nt: TGTGCCAGCAGCCACTTAGTTGGGAGGACAGGGGGGGGAACTGAAGCTTTCTTT

clone_size: .
v_call: TRBV7-2
j_call: TRBJ1-1
d_call: .
cdr3_aa: CASQLGGRNTEAFF
cdr3_nt: TGTGCCAGCCAGCTGGGGGGCCGGAACACTGAAGCTTTCTTT

clone_size: few
v_call: TRBV11-2
j_call: TRBJ1-1
d_call: TRBD1
cdr3_aa: CASSSYRGRGEAFF
cdr3_nt: TGTGCCAGCAGTTCCTACAGGGGACGAGGCGAAGCTTTCTTT

clone_size: .
v_call: TRBV6-1
j_call: TRBJ2-3
d_call: .
cdr3_aa: CASSTRDPKDTQYF
cdr3_nt: TGTGCCAGCAGTACCCGGGACCCGAAAGATACGCAGTATTTT

clone_size: .
v_call: TRBV6-2/TRBV6-3
j_call: TRBJ1-1
d_call: .
cdr3_aa: CASSFSRQVEAFF
cdr3_nt: TGTGCCAGCAGCTTTTCCAGACAGGTTGAAGCTTTCTTT

clone_size: .
v_call: TRBV20-1
j_call: TRBJ2-1
d_call: .
cdr3_aa: CSAARSGSYNEQFF
cdr3_nt: TGCAGTGCTGCAAGAAGCGGGTCCTACAATGAGCAGTTCTTC

clone_size: .
v_call: TRBV29-1
j_call: TRBJ1-2
d_call: .
cdr3_aa: CSVEGGRAYGYTF
cdr3_nt: TGCAGCGTTGAGGGTGGCAGGGCCTATGGCTACACCTTC

clone_size: once
v_call: TRBV6-1
j_call: TRBJ2-6
d_call: .
cdr3_aa: CASSEDVRALGANVLTF
cdr3_nt: TGTGCCAGCAGTGAAGATGTCAGGGCTTTAGGGGCCAACGTCCTGACTTTC

clone_size: .
v_call: TRBV2
j_call: TRBJ1-1
d_call: TRBD1
cdr3_aa: CASSPLTAVTGLKNTEAFF
cdr3_nt: TGTGCCAGCAGCCCCCTTACTGCTGTGACAGGGCTTAAGAACACTGAAGCTTTCTTT

clone_size: few
v_call: TRBV5-1
j_call: TRBJ2-7
d_call: TRBD1
cdr3_aa: CASSTMGQGNEQYF
cdr3_nt: TGCGCCAGCAGCACCATGGGACAGGGGAACGAGCAGTACTTC

clone_size: .
v_call: TRBV12-3/TRBV12-4
j_call: TRBJ1-1
d_call: .
cdr3_aa: CASCWGGGVTEAFF
cdr3_nt: TGTGCCAGCTGTTGGGGGGGCGGGGTCACTGAAGCTTTCTTT

clone_size: many
v_call: TRBV7-2
j_call: TRBJ2-5
d_call: .
cdr3_aa: CASSPELVSETQYF
cdr3_nt: TGTGCCAGCAGCCCGGAACTAGTGAGTGAGACCCAGTACTTC

clone_size: many
v_call: TRBV6-1
j_call: TRBJ2-1
d_call: .
cdr3_aa: CASGGRLTSYNEQFF
cdr3_nt: TGTGCCAGCGGTGGGCGGCTAACCTCCTACAATGAGCAGTTCTTC

clone_size: once
v_call: TRBV15
j_call: TRBJ2-3
d_call: TRBD2
cdr3_aa: CATSRGLAEFTDTQYF
cdr3_nt: TGTGCCACCAGCAGAGGTCTAGCGGAGTTCACAGATACGCAGTATTTT

clone_size: .
v_call: TRBV14
j_call: TRBJ2-7
d_call: .
cdr3_aa: CTSSQVGGQSYEQYF
cdr3_nt: TGTACCAGCAGCCAAGTCGGGGGACAGTCCTACGAGCAGTACTTC

clone_size: once
v_call: TRBV20-1
j_call: TRBJ1-1
d_call: .
cdr3_aa: CSVPRLSNTEAFF
cdr3_nt: TGCAGTGTTCCGAGACTCTCGAACACTGAAGCTTTCTTT

clone_size: .
v_call: TRBV12-3/TRBV12-4
j_call: TRBJ1-2
d_call: TRBD1
cdr3_aa: CASSQHRDRHYGYTF
cdr3_nt: TGTGCCAGCAGCCAACACCGGGACAGGCACTATGGCTACACCTTC

clone_size: .
v_call: TRBV4-1
j_call: TRBJ2-2
d_call: .
cdr3_aa: CASSQVPGTAELFF
cdr3_nt: TGCGCCAGCAGCCAAGTACCAGGGACGGCGGAGCTGTTTTTT

clone_size: .
v_call: TRBV10-3
j_call: TRBJ2-7
d_call: TRBD1
cdr3_aa: CAIMDRDKDEQYF
cdr3_nt: TGTGCCATCATGGACAGGGACAAGGACGAGCAGTACTTC

clone_size: .
v_call: TRBV14
j_call: TRBJ1-1
d_call: .
cdr3_aa: CASSQGFQIEAFF
cdr3_nt: TGTGCCAGCAGCCAAGGGTTCCAGATTGAAGCTTTCTTT

clone_size: .
v_call: TRBV18
j_call: TRBJ2-7
d_call: .
cdr3_aa: CASSPQPQGAYEQYF
cdr3_nt: TGTGCCAGCTCACCCCAACCTCAGGGAGCCTACGAGCAGTACTTC

clone_size: .
v_call: TRBV28
j_call: TRBJ2-1
d_call: .
cdr3_aa: CASIFFLLPSSYNEQFF
cdr3_nt: TGTGCCAGCATTTTTTTCCTGTTACCGAGCTCCTACAATGAGCAGTTCTTC

clone_size: .
v_call: TRBV7-9
j_call: TRBJ2-3
d_call: .
cdr3_aa: CASSARWGMRTDTQYF
cdr3_nt: TGTGCCAGCAGCGCCCGGTGGGGTATGCGCACAGATACGCAGTATTTT

clone_size: few
v_call: TRBV6-5
j_call: TRBJ1-3
d_call: .
cdr3_aa: CASRGTAGNTIYF
cdr3_nt: TGTGCCAGCAGAGGGACCGCTGGAAACACCATATATTTT

clone_size: once
v_call: TRBV6-8
j_call: TRBJ1-3
d_call: .
cdr3_aa: CASSLRGISGNTIYF
cdr3_nt: TGTGCCAGCAGTCTACGGGGGATCTCTGGAAACACCATATATTTT

clone_size: many
v_call: TRBV4-1
j_call: TRBJ2-7
d_call: .
cdr3_aa: CASSLDRQEPYEQYF
cdr3_nt: TGCGCCAGCAGCCTCGACCGGCAGGAGCCCTACGAGCAGTACTTC

clone_size: few
v_call: TRBV18
j_call: TRBJ1-2
d_call: .
cdr3_aa: CSSSPDSNYGYTF
cdr3_nt: TGTTCCAGCTCACCGGACAGTAACTATGGCTACACCTTC

clone_size: few
v_call: TRBV7-4
j_call: TRBJ1-3
d_call: .
cdr3_aa: CASSPGRALLPGNTIYF
cdr3_nt: TGTGCCAGCAGCCCGGGACGGGCCTTGCTGCCTGGAAACACCATATATTTT

clone_size: .
v_call: TRBV20-1
j_call: TRBJ1-1
d_call: TRBD1
cdr3_aa: CSAKSPTTGGNTEAFF
cdr3_nt: TGCAGTGCTAAAAGCCCCACGACAGGGGGTAACACTGAAGCTTTCTTT

clone_size: .
v_call: TRBV6-1
j_call: TRBJ1-2
d_call: .
cdr3_aa: CASSYSGSNGYTF
cdr3_nt: TGTGCCAGCAGTTATTCCGGGTCAAATGGCTACACCTTC

clone_size: .
v_call: TRBV11-3
j_call: TRBJ1-3
d_call: .
cdr3_aa: CASSARGTFGNTIYF
cdr3_nt: TGTGCCAGCAGCGCCCGCGGGACTTTTGGAAACACCATATATTTT

clone_size: few
v_call: TRBV6-8
j_call: TRBJ2-3
d_call: .
cdr3_aa: CASSTRDFSDTQYF
cdr3_nt: TGTGCCAGCAGTACCCGGGACTTCTCAGATACGCAGTATTTT

clone_size: .
v_call: TRBV14
j_call: TRBJ2-2
d_call: .
cdr3_aa: CASSQGRHPTGELFF
cdr3_nt: TGTGCCAGCAGCCAAGGGAGACACCCCACCGGGGAGCTGTTTTTT

clone_size: .
v_call: TRBV28
j_call: TRBJ1-1
d_call: .
cdr3_aa: CASSSIPEAFF
cdr3_nt: TGTGCCAGCAGTTCAATCCCCGAAGCTTTCTTT

clone_size: .
v_call: TRBV7-2
j_call: TRBJ1-2
d_call: TRBD1
cdr3_aa: CASSARQGAYYGYTF
cdr3_nt: TGTGCCAGCAGCGCCCGACAGGGGGCTTATTATGGCTACACCTTC

clone_size: few
v_call: TRBV20-1
j_call: TRBJ1-1
d_call: .
cdr3_aa: CSAGKMGTEAFF
cdr3_nt: TGCAGTGCCGGGAAAATGGGCACTGAAGCTTTCTTT

clone_size: few
v_call: TRBV7-9
j_call: TRBJ2-4
d_call: TRBD2
cdr3_aa: CASSPERGENIQYF
cdr3_nt: TGTGCCAGCAGCCCCGAGCGGGGGGAAAACATTCAGTACTTC

clone_size: .
v_call: TRBV7-2
j_call: TRBJ2-2
d_call: TRBD1
cdr3_aa: CASSRQGPPNTGELFF
cdr3_nt: TGTGCCAGCAGCCGACAGGGCCCTCCGAACACCGGGGAGCTGTTTTTT

clone_size: few
v_call: TRBV28
j_call: TRBJ1-1
d_call: TRBD1
cdr3_aa: CASSRLGQGNTEAFF
cdr3_nt: TGTGCCAGCAGTCGATTGGGACAGGGAAACACTGAAGCTTTCTTT

clone_size: .
v_call: TRBV10-2
j_call: TRBJ2-1
d_call: .
cdr3_aa: CASSERGAAEQFF
cdr3_nt: TGCGCCAGCAGTGAACGGGGGGCAGCGGAGCAGTTCTTC

clone_size: .
v_call: TRBV10-3
j_call: TRBJ2-2
d_call: TRBD2
cdr3_aa: CAISVTSGRTGELFF
cdr3_nt: TGTGCCATCAGTGTGACTAGCGGGAGAACCGGGGAGCTGTTTTTT

clone_size: .
v_call: TRBV24-1
j_call: TRBJ2-1
d_call: TRBD2
cdr3_aa: CATSEAELAGVNNEQFF
cdr3_nt: TGTGCCACCAGTGAAGCCGAACTAGCGGGAGTGAATAATGAGCAGTTCTTC

clone_size: .
v_call: TRBV7-9
j_call: TRBJ2-5
d_call: .
cdr3_aa: CASSLEGRGETQYF
cdr3_nt: TGTGCCAGCAGCTTAGAGGGCCGAGGGGAGACCCAGTACTTC

clone_size: .
v_call: TRBV6-4
j_call: TRBJ1-5
d_call: .
cdr3_aa: CASSPRASSNQPQHF
cdr3_nt: TGTGCCAGCAGTCCTAGGGCCAGTAGCAATCAGCCCCAGCATTTT

clone_size: many
v_call: TRBV4-1
j_call: TRBJ1-3
d_call: .
cdr3_aa: CASSQVDSGNTIYF
cdr3_nt: TGCGCCAGCAGCCAAGTTGACTCTGGAAACACCATATATTTT

clone_size: .
v_call: TRBV12-3/TRBV12-4
j_call: TRBJ2-1
d_call: TRBD2
cdr3_aa: CASSSGLAGVMSYNEQFF
cdr3_nt: TGTGCCAGCAGTTCGGGACTAGCGGGGGTAATGTCCTACAATGAGCAGTTCTTC

clone_size: .
v_call: TRBV6-4
j_call: TRBJ2-2
d_call: TRBD2
cdr3_aa: CASSILAGADTGELFF
cdr3_nt: TGTGCCAGCAGCATTCTAGCGGGAGCCGACACCGGGGAGCTGTTTTTT

clone_size: few
v_call: TRBV27
j_call: TRBJ2-1
d_call: .
cdr3_aa: CASSYDPRGYNEQFF
cdr3_nt: TGTGCCAGCAGTTATGACCCCCGGGGGTACAATGAGCAGTTCTTC

clone_size: .
v_call: TRBV19
j_call: TRBJ2-3
d_call: .
cdr3_aa: CASSLYVRDTQYF
cdr3_nt: TGTGCCAGTAGTCTTTACGTGCGGGATACGCAGTATTTT